This TCR beta chain is drawn from a study of blood T cells in healthy people across ages. With a J-beta primer mix and a sample-barcoded 5' primer, a second PCR ran roughly 7 to 11 cycles. Every molecule of cDNA carried a tag from a template-switch adaptor with 12 random nucleotides. Individual samples furnished no less than 3 million CDR3-containing paired-end reads apiece. TCRdb called the 5' RACE reads again in MiXCR, with one record for every CDR3 protein. This sample carries about 500,000 distinct CDR3 sequences, 24% of them seen once, and the ten largest clones take less than 9%. Germline values: CDR1 DFQATT, CDR2 SNEGSKA (reference sequence). CDR3 length: 12 residues. The sample was also reused in another study, on T cells of mothers and their children. That source adds: Normalized overlap was always slightly, never significantly, higher in related than unrelated mother-child pairs.

The sequenced material came from blood. The genes are TRBV20-1 and TRBJ2-5; no definite D call. The J call is doubtful: the DNA matches TRBJ2-1 better. This sequence was found in a boy younger than 18 in good health. The CDR3 sequence is CSASRPKDEQFF. The CDR3, as DNA: TGCAGTGCCAGTAGGCCCAAAGATGAGCAGTTCTTC.